These T cell receptor beta chains were read from a single sample in a study of OX40 agonist ivuxolimab in advanced cancers. Profiling relied on immunoSEQ multiplex PCR, and the TCRdb table lists in-frame clones only, not all of them. Seen here are roughly 23,000 clones, about 86% observed once, and the top ten hold around 25%. The sample here was CD4+ or CD8+ T cells sorted from blood, taken in a trial of the OX40 agonist ivuxolimab. The receptors stem from an adult with an advanced solid tumor such as melanoma, head and neck, liver or kidney cancer. Each CDR3 is given with its conserved first and last residue. The D gene is left open where the match is weak. Clone sizes are given selectively: once, few, many, or a class where the clone is expanded.

d_call: TRBD1; v_call: TRBV5-4; clone_size: .; j_call: TRBJ2-7; cdr3_aa: CASSFGQGSSYEQYF; cdr3_nt: TGTGCCAGCAGCTTCGGACAGGGAAGCTCCTACGAGCAGTACTTC
d_call: TRBD2; v_call: TRBV29-1; clone_size: .; j_call: TRBJ2-3; cdr3_aa: CSDRTSGSTDTQYF; cdr3_nt: TGCAGCGACCGGACTAGCGGATCCACAGATACGCAGTATTTT
d_call: TRBD2; v_call: TRBV2; clone_size: once; j_call: TRBJ2-7; cdr3_aa: CASSTETSGSSYEQYF; cdr3_nt: TGTGCCAGCAGTACCGAGACTAGCGGGAGCTCCTACGAGCAGTACTTC
d_call: .; v_call: TRBV5-1; clone_size: medium-sized; j_call: TRBJ2-7; cdr3_aa: CASSLWDGSYEQYF; cdr3_nt: TGCGCCAGCAGCCTATGGGACGGCTCCTACGAGCAGTACTTC
d_call: .; v_call: TRBV14; clone_size: .; j_call: TRBJ2-1; cdr3_aa: CASSQYLGGVNEQFF; cdr3_nt: TGTGCCAGCAGCCAGTATCTAGGAGGGGTCAATGAGCAGTTCTTC
d_call: .; v_call: TRBV7-3; clone_size: .; j_call: TRBJ1-6; cdr3_aa: CASSFHETSPLHF; cdr3_nt: TGTGCCAGCAGCTTTCATGAGACTTCACCCCTCCACTTT
d_call: TRBD1; v_call: TRBV11-1; clone_size: .; j_call: TRBJ2-1; cdr3_aa: CASSTWDSKEQFF; cdr3_nt: TGTGCCAGCAGCACCTGGGACAGCAAGGAGCAGTTCTTC
d_call: .; v_call: TRBV11-2; clone_size: .; j_call: TRBJ2-7; cdr3_aa: CASSFGAEPSYEQYF; cdr3_nt: TGTGCCAGCAGCTTTGGGGCGGAGCCTTCCTACGAGCAGTACTTC
d_call: .; v_call: TRBV30; clone_size: .; j_call: TRBJ2-1; cdr3_aa: CAWSASVNEQFF; cdr3_nt: TGTGCCTGGAGCGCGAGCGTAAATGAGCAGTTCTTC
d_call: .; v_call: TRBV9; clone_size: once; j_call: TRBJ1-5; cdr3_aa: CASSPGGGSNQPQHF; cdr3_nt: TGTGCCAGCAGCCCGGGCGGGGGTTCGAATCAGCCCCAGCATTTT
d_call: .; v_call: TRBV4-3; clone_size: few; j_call: TRBJ2-1; cdr3_aa: CASSLYRMNEQFF; cdr3_nt: TGCGCCAGCAGCCTTTACCGGATGAATGAGCAGTTCTTC
d_call: .; v_call: TRBV4-2; clone_size: .; j_call: TRBJ1-1; cdr3_aa: CASSQEGPNTEAFF; cdr3_nt: TGTGCCAGCAGCCAAGAGGGGCCCAACACTGAAGCTTTCTTT
d_call: .; v_call: TRBV7-9; clone_size: .; j_call: TRBJ2-6; cdr3_aa: CASSLVGSGANVLTF; cdr3_nt: TGTGCCAGCAGCTTAGTAGGGAGTGGGGCCAACGTCCTGACTTTC
d_call: TRBD1; v_call: TRBV14; clone_size: .; j_call: TRBJ1-2; cdr3_aa: CASSYGTGNYGYTF; cdr3_nt: TGTGCCAGCAGCTACGGGACAGGGAACTATGGCTACACCTTC